Listed below are T cell receptor beta chains from one sample, sequenced in a study of T cell repertoires in cytomegalovirus infection. Using its own MiXCR run on the reads, TCRdb lists one record per CDR3 protein. The sample consists of roughly 230,000 distinct CDR3 sequences, over 15% of them appearing once. The sequencing input was CD8+ T cells from PBMCs. The receptors here all came from a human donor in good health (CMV status not recorded). Some clones in this sample may be carry-over from other donors' samples. The CDR3 runs from the conserved cysteine through the conserved F or W. A D gene is named only where the DNA matches it firmly. Clone size appears in some rows only: once, few, many, or a class for an expanded clone.

v_gene	abundance	j_gene	d_gene	CDR3aa	CDR3nt
TRBV20-1	NA	TRBJ1-1	NA	CSASTQVPNSNTEAFF	TGCAGTGCTAGTACCCAGGTTCCGAACTCGAACACTGAAGCTTTCTTT
TRBV7-2	many	TRBJ2-3	NA	CASSLGPQDTQYF	TGTGCCAGCAGCCTGGGACCGCAGGATACGCAGTATTTT
TRBV10-3	NA	TRBJ2-7	NA	CAISGERTGYEQYF	TGTGCCATCAGTGGGGAACGCACGGGCTACGAGCAGTACTTC
TRBV28	many	TRBJ2-7	TRBD2	CASSSTSGGYEQYF	TGTGCCAGCAGCTCGACTAGCGGGGGCTACGAGCAGTACTTC
TRBV6-2/TRBV6-3	few	TRBJ2-1	TRBD2	CASSYYRRTSGGFDEQFF	TGTGCCAGCAGTTATTATCGGAGGACTAGCGGGGGGTTCGATGAGCAGTTCTTC
TRBV7-9	few	TRBJ1-1	NA	CASTQAGTEAFF	TGTGCCAGCACCCAGGCGGGCACTGAAGCTTTCTTT
TRBV20-1	few	TRBJ1-5	NA	CSARDLLAGIDRKSNQPQHF	TGCAGTGCTAGAGATCTGCTGGCAGGGATAGACCGAAAAAGCAATCAGCCCCAGCATTTT
TRBV7-2	many	TRBJ2-1	NA	CASSWSNEQFF	TGTGCCAGCAGCTGGTCCAATGAGCAGTTCTTC
TRBV6-5	few	TRBJ2-5	TRBD1	CASSWGQGTETQYF	TGTGCCAGCAGTTGGGGACAGGGCACGGAGACCCAGTACTTC
TRBV2	many	TRBJ2-3	NA	CASPAGRSDTQYF	TGTGCCAGCCCGGCGGGACGTTCCGATACGCAGTATTTT
TRBV7-6	NA	TRBJ2-5	NA	CASSLPYEETQYF	TGTGCCAGCAGCTTACCCTATGAAGAGACCCAGTACTTC
TRBV3-1	many	TRBJ1-5	NA	CASSQGWAADQPQHF	TGTGCCAGCAGCCAAGGGTGGGCAGCCGATCAGCCCCAGCATTTT
TRBV28	NA	TRBJ1-6	NA	CASSILRNSPLHF	TGTGCCAGCAGTATCCTCCGCAATTCACCCCTCCACTTT
TRBV10-3	NA	TRBJ1-2	NA	CAISESKGPGYGYTF	TGTGCCATCAGTGAGTCGAAGGGGCCGGGGTATGGCTACACCTTC
TRBV7-9	NA	TRBJ1-1	TRBD1	CASSPGDDRAAFF	TGTGCCAGCAGCCCAGGGGACGACAGGGCGGCTTTCTTT